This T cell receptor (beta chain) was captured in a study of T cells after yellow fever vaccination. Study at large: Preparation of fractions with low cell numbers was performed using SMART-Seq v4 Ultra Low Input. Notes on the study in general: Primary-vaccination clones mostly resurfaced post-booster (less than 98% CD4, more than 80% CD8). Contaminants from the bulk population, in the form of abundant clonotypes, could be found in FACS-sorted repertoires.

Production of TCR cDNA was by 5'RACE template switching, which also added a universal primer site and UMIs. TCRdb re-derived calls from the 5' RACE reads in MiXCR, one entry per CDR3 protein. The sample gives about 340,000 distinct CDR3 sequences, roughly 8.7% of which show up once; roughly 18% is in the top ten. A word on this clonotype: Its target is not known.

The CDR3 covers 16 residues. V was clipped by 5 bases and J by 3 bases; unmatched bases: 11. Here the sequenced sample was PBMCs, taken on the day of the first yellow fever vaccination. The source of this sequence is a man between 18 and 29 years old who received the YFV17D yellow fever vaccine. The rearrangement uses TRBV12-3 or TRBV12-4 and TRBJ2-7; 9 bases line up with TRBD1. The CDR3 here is CASSAGTGIPDYEQYF. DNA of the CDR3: TGTGCCAGCAGTGCCGGGACAGGGATTCCCGACTACGAGCAGTACTTC.